The source of this T cell receptor (beta chain) is a study of blood T cell repertoires in COVID-19 (dated by TCRdb to about 2020). As for the study more broadly: Samples covering the acute and convalescent phases of COVID-19 were provided by collaborators in the United States, Italy and Spain. Subjects who had been exposed to COVID-19, were actively infected with it, or had recovered from it provided the deeply sampled blood TCRbeta repertoires that made up the dataset. The sample metadata nearly always contained a de-identified subject ID, COVID-19 status, age in years and sex. Samples came from the ongoing ImmuneRACE study (first 160 participants) plus 1,254 subjects from 6 global collaborators. HLA class I and class II types, where available, came from metadata supplied by the sample provider rather than from assay-based typing. The repertoires were made available in a free public database intended to serve as a resource for research on the immune response to SARS-CoV-2. The material from the prospective study consisted of cDNA or gDNA derived from T cells, B-cell-depleted T cells, or PBMCs. The study at large found these results: The quantity of clinical and demographic metadata differed by source and by participant and was supplied without curation.

Points on this clone: Its antigen has not been determined. No much larger clonotype is one base removed from it; base qualities were not supplied.

TCRbeta CDR3 regions were amplified from genomic DNA using the immunoSEQ Assay, a bias-controlled multiplex PCR. Per the source publication's procedure: The number of nucleated cells in each sample was estimated by amplification of reference gene primers within the assay. To quantify the absolute abundance of each unique TCRbeta CDR3 rearrangement, sequence reads were collapsed and filtered. For each sample, productive Simpson clonality was calculated as the square root of Simpson's diversity index over productive rearrangements. Held by TCRdb, this immuneACCESS table contains in-frame sequences only and omits some clones. Under half of the omission traces to an unresolved V gene where checked; the cause of the rest is unknown. For V, J and clone size, that table is used; D and trimming come from the DNA. This sample lists about 64,000 clones; 85% to 90% were detected once. The ten largest clones add up to 3.2% of the sample.

The collaborating institutions used their own protocols to collect whole blood in K2EDTA tubes. For TCRbeta analysis, collaborators shipped samples as frozen whole blood, isolated PBMCs, or DNA extracted from either of those sample types. Sequenced: peripheral blood. The clonotype was recovered from a man aged 50 to 59 with active COVID-19.

The DNA sequence is given as TGTGCCAGCAGTTTAATCCGACATCCACTTCAAGAGACCCAGTACTTC. This is translated as CASSLIRHPLQETQYF. The chain couples TRBV27 to TRBJ2-5; no D gene is confidently identified. Measured from the cysteine to the phenylalanine, the CDR3 is 16 residues long. Only the CDR3 DNA is retained, 48 bases long and in frame from the first base. CDR1 and CDR2 are read off the germline V gene (reference sequence) as MNHEY and SMNVEV. The trim is 2 bases for V and 2 bases for J, with a gap of 15 bases between the germline ends.